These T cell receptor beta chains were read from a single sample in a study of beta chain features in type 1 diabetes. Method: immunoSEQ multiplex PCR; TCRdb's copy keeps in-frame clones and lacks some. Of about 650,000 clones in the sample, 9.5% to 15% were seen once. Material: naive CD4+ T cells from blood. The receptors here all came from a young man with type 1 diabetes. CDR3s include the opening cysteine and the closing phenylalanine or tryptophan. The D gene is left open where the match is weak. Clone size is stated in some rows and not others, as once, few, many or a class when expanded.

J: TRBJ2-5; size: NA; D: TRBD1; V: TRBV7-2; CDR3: CASSPVGTGLETQYF; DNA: TGTGCCAGCAGCCCAGTTGGGACAGGGCTCGAGACCCAGTACTTC
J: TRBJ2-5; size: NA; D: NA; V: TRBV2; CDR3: CASSERNVQETQYF; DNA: TGTGCCAGCAGTGAACGTAACGTCCAAGAGACCCAGTACTTC
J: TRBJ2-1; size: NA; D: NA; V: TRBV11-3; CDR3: CASSSDSYNEQFF; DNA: TGTGCCAGCAGCTCGGACAGCTACAATGAGCAGTTCTTC
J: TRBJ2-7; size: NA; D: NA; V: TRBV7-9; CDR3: CASSLSATEGYEQYF; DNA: TGTGCCAGCAGCTTATCGGCCACTGAAGGGTACGAGCAGTACTTC
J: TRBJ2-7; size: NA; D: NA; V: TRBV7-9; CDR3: CASSGSYEQYF; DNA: TGTGCCAGCAGCGGATCCTACGAGCAGTACTTC
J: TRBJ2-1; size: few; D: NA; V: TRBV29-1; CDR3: CSVDRPLFNANEQFF; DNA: TGCAGCGTTGATAGGCCCCTTTTTAACGCGAATGAGCAGTTCTTC
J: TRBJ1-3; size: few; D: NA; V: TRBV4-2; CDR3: CASSQVGDRGNTIYF; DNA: TGTGCCAGCAGCCAAGTGGGAGACAGGGGAAACACCATATATTTT
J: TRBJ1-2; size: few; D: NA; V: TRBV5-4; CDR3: CASSPGQLTKGDYGYTF; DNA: TGTGCCAGCAGCCCTGGACAGTTAACGAAAGGCGACTATGGCTACACCTTC
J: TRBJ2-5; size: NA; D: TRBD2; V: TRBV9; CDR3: CASSGPQERGGETQYF; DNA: TGTGCCAGCAGCGGCCCCCAGGAGCGGGGTGGGGAGACCCAGTACTTC
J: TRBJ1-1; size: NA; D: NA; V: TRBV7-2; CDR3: CASSLTPDGGMGFF; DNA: TGTGCCAGCAGCTTAACCCCGGACGGAGGGATGGGTTTCTTT
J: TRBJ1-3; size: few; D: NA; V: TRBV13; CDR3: CASSPGGSGNTIYF; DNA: TGTGCCAGCAGCCCCGGGGGATCTGGAAACACCATATATTTT
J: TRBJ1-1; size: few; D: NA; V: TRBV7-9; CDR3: CASKIAGGNTEAFF; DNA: TGTGCCAGCAAAATAGCGGGGGGAAACACTGAAGCTTTCTTT
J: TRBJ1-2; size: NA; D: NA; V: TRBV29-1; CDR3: CSVEDYDRTYGYTF; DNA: TGCAGCGTTGAAGATTACGACAGGACCTATGGCTACACCTTC
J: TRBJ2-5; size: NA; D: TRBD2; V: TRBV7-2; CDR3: CASSFRIAGEETQYF; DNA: TGTGCCAGCAGCTTCCGAATAGCGGGGGAAGAGACCCAGTACTTC
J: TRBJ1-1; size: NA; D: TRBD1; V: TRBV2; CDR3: CASTGGGTGIGYTEAFF; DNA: TGTGCCAGCACTGGCGGCGGGACAGGGATTGGGTACACTGAAGCTTTCTTT
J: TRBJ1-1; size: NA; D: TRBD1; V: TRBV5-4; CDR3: CASSPSGGNTEAFF; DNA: TGTGCCAGCAGTCCTTCAGGGGGCAACACTGAAGCTTTCTTT
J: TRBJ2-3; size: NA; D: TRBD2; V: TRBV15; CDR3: CATSARPLTGGQDTQYF; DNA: TGTGCCACCAGCGCAAGGCCGTTGACGGGGGGGCAAGATACGCAGTATTTT
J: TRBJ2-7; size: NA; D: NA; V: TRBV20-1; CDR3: CSAKTGYEQYF; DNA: TGCAGTGCTAAGACCGGCTACGAGCAGTACTTC
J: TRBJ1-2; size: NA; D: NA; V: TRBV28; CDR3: CASSLKGGGYTF; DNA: TGTGCCAGCAGTTTAAAAGGGGGTGGCTACACCTTC
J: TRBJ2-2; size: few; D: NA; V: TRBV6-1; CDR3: CATTLAPAGELFF; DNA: TGTGCCACCACGCTGGCCCCCGCCGGGGAGCTGTTTTTT
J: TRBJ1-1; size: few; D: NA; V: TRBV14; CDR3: CASSQQGKTEAFF; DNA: TGTGCCAGCAGCCAACAGGGGAAGACTGAAGCTTTCTTT
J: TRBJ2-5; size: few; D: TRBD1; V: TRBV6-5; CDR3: CASSYRAQGAKETQYF; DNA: TGTGCCAGCAGTTACAGGGCACAGGGGGCGAAAGAGACCCAGTACTTC
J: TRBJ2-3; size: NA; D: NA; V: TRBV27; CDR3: CASSWDSESTDTQYF; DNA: TGTGCCAGCTCCTGGGATAGCGAGAGCACAGATACGCAGTATTTT
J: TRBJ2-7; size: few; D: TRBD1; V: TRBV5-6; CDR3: CASSLTGAPYEQYF; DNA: TGTGCCAGCAGCTTGACAGGGGCGCCCTACGAGCAGTACTTC
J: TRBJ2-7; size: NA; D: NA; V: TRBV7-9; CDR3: CASSSTSTYEQYF; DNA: TGTGCCAGCAGCTCAACGAGCACATACGAGCAGTACTTC
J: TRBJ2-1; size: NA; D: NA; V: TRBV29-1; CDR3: CSVGYMGPFGNEQFF; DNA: TGCAGCGTTGGGTATATGGGGCCCTTTGGCAATGAGCAGTTCTTC
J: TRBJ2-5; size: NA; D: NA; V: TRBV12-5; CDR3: CASGARGEETQYF; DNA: TGTGCTAGTGGGGCCCGCGGGGAAGAGACCCAGTACTTC
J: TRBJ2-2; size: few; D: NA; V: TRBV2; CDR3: CASTQKNSGFGELFF; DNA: TGTGCCAGCACACAAAAGAACTCCGGGTTTGGGGAGCTGTTTTTT
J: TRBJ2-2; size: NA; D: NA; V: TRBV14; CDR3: CASSQDPDSLLPGELFF; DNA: TGTGCCAGCAGCCAAGATCCCGACAGCTTACTACCCGGGGAGCTGTTTTTT
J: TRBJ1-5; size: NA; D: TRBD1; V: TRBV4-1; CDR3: CASSQDVDRGGNQPQHF; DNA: TGCGCCAGCAGCCAGGACGTGGACAGGGGGGGCAATCAGCCCCAGCATTTT
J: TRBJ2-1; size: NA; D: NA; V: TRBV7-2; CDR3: CASSSDTIYNEQFF; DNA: TGTGCCAGCAGCTCCGACACGATCTACAATGAGCAGTTCTTC
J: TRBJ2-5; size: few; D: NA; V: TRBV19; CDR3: CASSMDGGETQYF; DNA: TGTGCCAGTAGTATGGATGGAGGAGAGACCCAGTACTTC
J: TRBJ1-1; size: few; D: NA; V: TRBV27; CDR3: CASSRRGTEAFF; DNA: TGTGCCAGCAGTCGCAGGGGCACTGAAGCTTTCTTT
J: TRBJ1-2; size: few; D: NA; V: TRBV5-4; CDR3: CASSLVGSTLYGYTF; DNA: TGTGCCAGCAGCTTGGTGGGCAGCACGCTTTATGGCTACACCTTC
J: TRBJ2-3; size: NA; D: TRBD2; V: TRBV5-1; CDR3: CASAPGLAGLDTQYF; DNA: TGCGCCAGCGCGCCCGGACTAGCGGGGCTAGATACGCAGTATTTT
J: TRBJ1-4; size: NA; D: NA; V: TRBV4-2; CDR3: CASSQASRVTNEKLFF; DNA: TGTGCCAGCAGCCAAGCTAGCAGAGTAACTAATGAAAAACTGTTTTTT
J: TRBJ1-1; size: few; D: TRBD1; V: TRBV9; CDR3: CASSPGQGGTNTEAFF; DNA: TGTGCCAGCAGCCCGGGACAGGGGGGAACGAACACTGAAGCTTTCTTT
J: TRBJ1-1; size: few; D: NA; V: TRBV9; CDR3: CASSADSPPMNTEAFF; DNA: TGTGCCAGCAGCGCGGACAGTCCTCCCATGAACACTGAAGCTTTCTTT
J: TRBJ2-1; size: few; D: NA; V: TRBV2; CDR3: CASSELPLGRNEQFF; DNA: TGTGCCAGCAGTGAACTGCCTCTAGGCCGCAATGAGCAGTTCTTC
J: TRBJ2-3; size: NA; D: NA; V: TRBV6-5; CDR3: CATSYSGSSTDTQYF; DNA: TGTGCCACCAGTTACTCAGGGTCTAGCACAGATACGCAGTATTTT
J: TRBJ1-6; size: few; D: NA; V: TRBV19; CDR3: CASTRTELKDSPLHF; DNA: TGTGCCAGTACCAGGACCGAGTTAAAGGATTCACCCCTCCACTTT
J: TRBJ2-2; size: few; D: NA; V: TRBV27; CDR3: CASSSRRMPNTGELFF; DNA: TGTGCCAGCAGTTCCCGACGGATGCCGAACACCGGGGAGCTGTTTTTT
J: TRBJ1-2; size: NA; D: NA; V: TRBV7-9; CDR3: CASSRGGTLDGYTF; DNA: TGTGCCAGCAGTCGAGGGGGGACCCTCGATGGCTACACCTTC
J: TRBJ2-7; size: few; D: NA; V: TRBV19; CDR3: CAKPGHLEIYEQYF; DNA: TGTGCCAAGCCCGGACACCTAGAAATCTACGAGCAGTACTTC
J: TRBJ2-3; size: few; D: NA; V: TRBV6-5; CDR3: CASRRSTDTQYF; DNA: TGTGCCAGCAGAAGGAGCACAGATACGCAGTATTTT
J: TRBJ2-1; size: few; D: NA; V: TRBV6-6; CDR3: CASAKVNEQFF; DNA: TGTGCCAGCGCGAAGGTGAATGAGCAGTTCTTC
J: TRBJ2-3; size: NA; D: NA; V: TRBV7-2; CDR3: CASSPAGSARGTQYF; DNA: TGTGCCAGCAGCCCCGCGGGGTCCGCCCGAGGGACGCAGTATTTT
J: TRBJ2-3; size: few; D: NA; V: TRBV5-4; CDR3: CASRAQTGYTDTQYF; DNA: TGTGCCAGCAGGGCCCAAACAGGGTACACAGATACGCAGTATTTT
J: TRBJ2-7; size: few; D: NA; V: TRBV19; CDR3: CASRNVGVYEQYF; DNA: TGTGCCAGTAGAAACGTGGGGGTATACGAGCAGTACTTC